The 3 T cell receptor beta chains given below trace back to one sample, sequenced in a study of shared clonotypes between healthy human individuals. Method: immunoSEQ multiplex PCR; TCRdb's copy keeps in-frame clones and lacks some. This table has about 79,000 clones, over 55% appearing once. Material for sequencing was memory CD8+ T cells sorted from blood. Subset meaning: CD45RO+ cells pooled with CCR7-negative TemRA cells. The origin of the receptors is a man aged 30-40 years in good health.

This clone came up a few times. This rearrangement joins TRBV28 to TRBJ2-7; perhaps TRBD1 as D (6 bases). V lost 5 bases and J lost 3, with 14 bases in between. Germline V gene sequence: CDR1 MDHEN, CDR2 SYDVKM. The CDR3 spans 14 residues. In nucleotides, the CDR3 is TGTGCCAGCAGTCTCCTCCGGACAGACTACGAGCAGTACTTC. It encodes CASSLLRTDYEQYF.

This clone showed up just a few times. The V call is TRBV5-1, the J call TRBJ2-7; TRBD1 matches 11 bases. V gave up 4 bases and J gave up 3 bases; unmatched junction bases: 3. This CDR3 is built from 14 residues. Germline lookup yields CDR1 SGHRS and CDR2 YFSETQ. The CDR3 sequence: CASSVGTGGYEQYF. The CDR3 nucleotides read TGCGCCAGCAGCGTAGGGACAGGGGGCTACGAGCAGTACTTC.

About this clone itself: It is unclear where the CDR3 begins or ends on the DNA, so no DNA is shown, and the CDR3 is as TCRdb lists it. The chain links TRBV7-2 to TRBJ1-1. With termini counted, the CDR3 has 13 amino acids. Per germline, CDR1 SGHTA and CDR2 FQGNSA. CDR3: CASSFGPGVAAFF.